The 22 T cell receptor beta chains in this list originate from one sample, sequenced in a study of graft-versus-host responses after intestinal transplantation. TCRdb's copy holds only in-frame clones and misses some; the assay was immunoSEQ multiplex PCR. Here the sample spans about 81,000 clones, roughly 91% being singletons. No antigen is known for these receptors. The specimen comprised unstimulated CD4+ T cells sorted from spleen or lymph node cells, sampled before intestinal transplant. The receptors here all came from a human donor who received an intestinal transplant.

V gene TRBV28 combines with J gene TRBJ2-1; the match to TRBD1 covers 7 bases. CDR3 length: 14 residues. V gave up 3 bases and J gave up 9 bases; unmatched junction bases: 8. From germline, CDR1 is MDHEN and CDR2 SYDVKM. Here the CDR3 DNA reads TGTGCCAGCAGTTTGGGGACAGTAAACAGTGAGCAGTTCTTC. Translating gives CASSLGTVNSEQFF.

The rearrangement joins TRBV5-1 to TRBJ1-1, with D possibly being TRBD1 (5 bases). There are 13 residues in the CDR3. The germline V gene has CDR1 SGHRS and CDR2 YFSETQ. The ends were cut back, 6 bases at V and 1 base at J, with 10 bases in the middle. For the CDR3, the DNA is TGCGCCAGCACCCAAGGACAGAACACTGAAGCTTTCTTT. Its translation is CASTQGQNTEAFF.

The chain is built from TRBV5-6 and TRBJ2-5, with D maybe TRBD1 (6 bases). From germline, CDR1 is SGHDT and CDR2 YYEEEE. This CDR3 has 14 residues. V shed 0 bases and J shed 5 bases, with 11 bases lying between them. CDR3 loop: CASSLVQGSETQYF. In DNA form, the CDR3 reads TGTGCCAGCAGCTTGGTACAGGGTTCGGAGACCCAGTACTTC.

Here the CDR3 reads CASSYAQGMKKLFF. The CDR3 DNA reads TGTGCCAGCAGTTACGCGCAGGGAATGAAAAAACTGTTTTTT. This sequence joins TRBV6-6 and TRBJ1-4, with D possibly matching TRBD1 (5 bases). This CDR3 has 14 amino acids. Trimming cost V 2 bases and J 9 bases, with 13 bases left between them. Germline V gives CDR1 MNHNY, CDR2 SVGAGI (reference sequence).

The chain couples TRBV5-1 to TRBJ2-3; 10 bases are shared with TRBD2. The CDR3 runs 18 residues. Per germline, CDR1 SGHRS and CDR2 YFSETQ. The junction had 7 bases not matched to a gene; V was cut back by 0 bases and J by 0 bases. DNA of the CDR3: TGCGCCAGCAGCTTGGGGCTAGCGGGAGCTCGTAGCACAGATACGCAGTATTTT. Amino acids: CASSLGLAGARSTDTQYF.

This chain links TRBV2 with TRBJ1-4; 10 bases are shared with TRBD1. V shed 4 bases and J 3 bases; nucleotides not matched to a gene: 5. Germline V lookup: CDR1 SNHLY, CDR2 FYNNEI. The CDR3 has 16 residues. CDR3 residues: CASSVRQGAANEKLFF. CDR3 coding DNA: TGTGCCAGCAGTGTGAGACAGGGGGCTGCTAATGAAAAACTGTTTTTT.

This chain connects TRBV7-2 to TRBJ1-4, with TRBD1 identical over 7 bases. Germline V lookup: CDR1 SGHTA, CDR2 FQGNSA. The CDR3 is 15 residues long. The V and J ends lost 5 bases and 8 bases, in that order; junction bases with no gene match: 11. The CDR3 here is CASSPYRQGEEKLFF. CDR3 coding DNA: TGTGCCAGCAGCCCTTACCGACAGGGAGAGGAAAAACTGTTTTTT.

The CDR3 nucleotides are TGCGCCAGCAGGGGGGACTTCGGTGAGCAGTTCTTC. Translating it yields CASRGDFGEQFF. The rearrangement uses TRBV10-2 and TRBJ2-1; D may be TRBD2 (6 bases). The germline V gene encodes CDR1 WSHSY and CDR2 SAAADI. The CDR3 loop spans 12 amino acids. Trimming pared 6 bases from V and 9 bases from J, leaving 12 bases between.

The chain joins TRBV6-6 to TRBJ2-7; 8 bases agree with TRBD1. The junction had 9 bases not matched to a gene; V was cut back by 7 bases and J by 7 bases. Germline assignment: CDR1 MNHNY and CDR2 SVGAGI (reference sequence). The CDR3 consists of 13 residues. For the CDR3, the DNA is TGTGCCAGCACTACGACAGGGGACAGGGAGCAGTACTTC. This codes for CASTTTGDREQYF.

The gene calls are TRBV25-1 and TRBJ1-5; D ambiguous. Trimming removed 4 bases from V and 0 bases from J, with 10 bases in between. Germline V gene data show CDR1 as MGHDK and CDR2 as SYGVNS. This CDR3 is 15 amino acids long. The CDR3 DNA is TGTGCCAGCAGTGGCGACATTAATAGCAATCAGCCCCAGCATTTT. Translated: CASSGDINSNQPQHF.

This clone was recorded once. The chain joins TRBV29-1 to TRBJ1-1; 9 bases are shared with TRBD1. Looked up from germline, CDR1 is SQVTM and CDR2 is ANQGSEA. The V segment lost 5 bases and the J segment 0 bases; nucleotides outside the gene matches: 7. This CDR3 is 15 amino acids long. Here the CDR3 DNA reads TGCAGCGTTTTCCGGACAGGGGACATGAACACTGAAGCTTTCTTT. Translating gives CSVFRTGDMNTEAFF.

With respect to this clone: This sample also contains other DNA sequences that code for the same CDR3. J is TRBJ2-7 and V is TRBV27; TRBD2 matches at 7 bases. With 5 bases clipped from V and 0 bases from J, the junction kept 1 base outside the gene matches. CDR1 is MNHEY and CDR2 is SMNVEV in the germline V gene (reference sequence). The CDR3 totals 13 residues. The CDR3 is CASSRTSSYEQYF. In nucleotides, the CDR3 is TGTGCCAGCAGTCGGACTAGCTCCTACGAGCAGTACTTC.

The gene calls are TRBV9 and TRBJ1-2, with TRBD1 matching over 7 bases. The V and J ends lost 6 bases and 4 bases, in that order; junction bases with no gene match: 3. CDR3 length: 12 amino acids. Germline V gene data show CDR1 as SGDLS and CDR2 as YYNGEE. As DNA, the CDR3 is TGTGCCAGCAAGGCAGGGGGCTATGGCTACACCTTC. Translated, it gives CASKAGGYGYTF. The full variable domain, completed using reference TRBV9 and TRBJ1-2, is DSGVTQTPKHLITATGQRVTLRCSPRSGDLSVYWYQQSLDQGLQFLIQYYNGEERAKGNILERFSAQQFPDLHSELNLSSLELGDSALYFCASKAGGYGYTFGSGTRLTVV.

The gene calls are TRBV4-2 and TRBJ2-1, with 11 positions matching TRBD2. The ends lost 6 bases at V and 6 bases at J; junction bases unmatched: 16. This CDR3 is 18 amino acids long. CDR1 LGHNA and CDR2 YNFKEQ come from the germline V gene. Written as DNA, the CDR3 is TGTGCCAGCAGTCAGGGGGGGGTCCTGGGACTAGCGGCCAATGAGCAGTTCTTC. Residues: CASSQGGVLGLAANEQFF.

The chain links TRBV11-1 to TRBJ2-5; a weak D match, TRBD1 (5 bases). This CDR3 has 15 amino acids. Between the trimmed V and J ends, which lost 2 bases and 4 bases, there was a span of 14 bases. The germline V gene encodes CDR1 SGHAT and CDR2 FQDESV (reference sequence). CDR3 nucleotide sequence: TGTGCCAGCAGCTTACAGGGAAGTAGATCAGAGACCCAGTACTTC. Translation: CASSLQGSRSETQYF.

DNA of the CDR3: TGTGCCAGCAGTGCGACAGGGGGAAGGACTGAAGCTTTCTTT. Protein sequence: CASSATGGRTEAFF. The gene calls are TRBV2 and TRBJ1-1, with 9 bases lining up with TRBD1. Per germline, CDR1 SNHLY and CDR2 FYNNEI. This CDR3 is 14 amino acids long. V lost 4 bases, J lost 5 bases, and 5 bases stayed unmatched.

Concerning this clone itself: The same CDR3 is also encoded by other DNA sequences in this sample. The chain links TRBV7-9 to TRBJ1-4; 10 positions match TRBD1. The J segment lost 7 bases and the V segment lost 5 bases, leaving 7 bases of the junction unmatched. CDR3 length: 15 residues. Germline CDR1 reads SEHNR; CDR2 reads FQNEAQ (reference sequence). The CDR3 DNA is TGTGCCAGCAGCCCTCGGACAGGGGGGGGTGAAAAACTGTTTTTT. This codes for CASSPRTGGGEKLFF.

The V gene is TRBV5-1, the J gene TRBJ2-1, with 7 bases fitting TRBD1. Germline trimming cut 3 bases from V and 4 bases from J; bases unmatched to any gene: 7. CDR3 length equals 15 residues. Looked up from germline, CDR1 is SGHRS and CDR2 is YFSETQ. For the CDR3, the DNA is TGCGCCAGCAGCTCTATCACAGGGGTTTACAATGAGCAGTTCTTC. Its translation: CASSSITGVYNEQFF.

This chain links TRBV28 with TRBJ2-2; 9 nucleotides match TRBD1. The CDR3 spans 16 residues. Germline trimming cut 0 bases from V and 1 base from J; bases unmatched to any gene: 0. Germline V gene data show CDR1 as MDHEN and CDR2 as SYDVKM. CDR3 region: CASSLWGQGNTGELFF. CDR3 DNA sequence: TGTGCCAGCAGTTTATGGGGACAGGGGAACACCGGGGAGCTGTTTTTT.

This chain joins TRBV6-5 and TRBJ1-4; possible D gene TRBD1, 5 bases. The germline gives CDR1 MNHEY, CDR2 SVGAGI. This CDR3 has 16 residues. Deletions cut 2 bases from V and 4 bases from J, with 14 bases between. The CDR3 reads CASSYRGVQGNEKLFF. In DNA form, the CDR3 reads TGTGCCAGCAGTTACCGGGGGGTTCAGGGTAATGAAAAACTGTTTTTT.

The chain links TRBV28 to TRBJ2-7; possibly TRBD1 for D (6 bases). Germline CDR1 MDHEN, CDR2 SYDVKM. With 5 bases removed from V and 3 bases from J, the gap between germline ends came to 11 bases. This CDR3 region has 13 residues. This chain's CDR3 is CASSPQGSYEQYF. The CDR3 coding sequence is TGTGCCAGCAGTCCCCAGGGGAGCTACGAGCAGTACTTC.

V gene TRBV27 combines with J gene TRBJ2-1, with D unclear. V gave up 8 bases and J gave up 2 bases, with 13 bases separating them. The CDR3 is 14 amino acids. CDR1 and CDR2 (germline): MNHEY, SMNVEV (reference sequence). The CDR3 loop is CASVPRYPYNEQFF. The CDR3 DNA sequence: TGTGCCAGCGTACCGCGGTATCCCTACAATGAGCAGTTCTTC.